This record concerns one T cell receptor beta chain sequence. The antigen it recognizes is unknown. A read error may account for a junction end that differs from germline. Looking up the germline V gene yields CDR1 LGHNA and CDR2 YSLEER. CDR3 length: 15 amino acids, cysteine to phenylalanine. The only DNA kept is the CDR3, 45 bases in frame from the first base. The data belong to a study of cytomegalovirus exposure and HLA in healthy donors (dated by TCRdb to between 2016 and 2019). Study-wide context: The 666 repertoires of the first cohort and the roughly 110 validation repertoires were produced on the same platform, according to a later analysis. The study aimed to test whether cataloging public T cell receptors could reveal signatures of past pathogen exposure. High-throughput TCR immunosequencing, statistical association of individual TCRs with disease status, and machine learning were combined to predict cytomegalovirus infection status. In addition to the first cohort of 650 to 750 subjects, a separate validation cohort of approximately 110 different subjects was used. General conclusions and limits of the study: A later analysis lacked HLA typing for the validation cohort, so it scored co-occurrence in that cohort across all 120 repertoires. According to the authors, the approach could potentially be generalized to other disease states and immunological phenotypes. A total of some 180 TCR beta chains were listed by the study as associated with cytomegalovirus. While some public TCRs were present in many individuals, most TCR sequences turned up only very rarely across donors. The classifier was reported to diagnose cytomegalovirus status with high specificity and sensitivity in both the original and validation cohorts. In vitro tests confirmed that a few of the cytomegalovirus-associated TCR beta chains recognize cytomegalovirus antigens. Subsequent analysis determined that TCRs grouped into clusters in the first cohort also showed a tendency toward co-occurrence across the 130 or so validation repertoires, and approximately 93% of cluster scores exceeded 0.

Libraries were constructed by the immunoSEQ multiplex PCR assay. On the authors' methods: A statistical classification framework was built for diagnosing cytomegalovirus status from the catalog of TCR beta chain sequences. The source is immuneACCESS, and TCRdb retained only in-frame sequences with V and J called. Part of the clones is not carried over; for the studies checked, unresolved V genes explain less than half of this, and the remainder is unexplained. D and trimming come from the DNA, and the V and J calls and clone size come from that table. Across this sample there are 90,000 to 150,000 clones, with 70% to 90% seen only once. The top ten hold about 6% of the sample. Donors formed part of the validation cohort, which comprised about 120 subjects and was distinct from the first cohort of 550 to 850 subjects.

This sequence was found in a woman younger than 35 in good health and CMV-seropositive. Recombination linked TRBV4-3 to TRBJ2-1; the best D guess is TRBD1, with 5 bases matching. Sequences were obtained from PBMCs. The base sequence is TGCGCCAGCAGCCAAGATTTGGGGCCCTACATTGAGCAGTTCTTC. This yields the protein CASSQDLGPYIEQFF.